These 15 T cell receptor beta chains originate from one sample sequenced in a study of T cell repertoires in cytomegalovirus infection. TCRdb called the reads again in MiXCR, with one record for every CDR3 protein. The repertoire has hundreds of thousands of distinct CDR3 sequences, more than 20% of them found once; the top ten carry 7% to 9%. Sequences were obtained from CD8+ T cells from PBMCs. These receptors came from a human donor in good health (CMV status not recorded). Some clones in this sample may be carry-over from other donors' samples.

Ten or more counts support this clonotype. The V call is TRBV7-2, the J call TRBJ2-2; 7 nucleotides align to TRBD1. CDR3 length: 17 amino acids. After removal of 5 bases from V and 0 bases from J, the junction contained 9 bases not matched to a gene. Per the germline V gene, CDR1 is SGHTA and CDR2 is FQGNSA. CDR3 region: CASSRPSQGPNTGELFF. DNA for the CDR3: TGTGCCAGCAGCCGACCATCACAGGGGCCGAACACCGGGGAGCTGTTTTTT.

The V gene is TRBV6-2 or TRBV6-3, the J gene TRBJ1-5; D perhaps matches TRBD1 (6 bases). V dropped 4 bases and J dropped 4 bases, with 17 bases sitting between them. Germline loops: CDR1 MNHEY, CDR2 SVGEGT. This CDR3 region has 16 residues. CDR3 residues: CASSSPSRTENQPQHF. CDR3 nucleotides: TGTGCCAGCAGTTCACCAAGTCGGACAGAGAATCAGCCCCAGCATTTT.

This clonotype has just a few counts. This chain links TRBV6-6 with TRBJ1-2, with D perhaps TRBD1 (6 bases). This CDR3 has 16 amino acids. Trimming shortened V by 10 bases and J by 4 bases, and 25 bases separated the two germline ends. Germline assignment: CDR1 MNHNY and CDR2 SVGAGI (reference sequence). CDR3 DNA: TGTGCCACCTTTAAGGCCGTACTCAGGGGAGGCTATGGCTACACCTTC. Translation gives CATFKAVLRGGYGYTF.

This clonotype was seen a few times. V is TRBV29-1 and J is TRBJ2-2, with D hard to call. Trimming removed 4 bases at V and 0 bases at J, with 6 bases between. Germline V gene data show CDR1 as SQVTM and CDR2 as ANQGSEA. The CDR3 extends over 13 amino acids. CDR3 in amino acids: CSVGTTNTGELFF. Written as DNA, the CDR3 is TGCAGCGTTGGAACAACGAACACCGGGGAGCTGTTTTTT.

This clonotype has ten or more counts. The chain employs TRBV7-9 and TRBJ1-6; 10 bases agree with TRBD1. Germline CDR1 and CDR2: SEHNR and FQNEAQ (reference sequence). Trimming at V came to 5 bases and at J to 7 bases, leaving 8 bases not matched to a gene. The CDR3 length is 16 residues. This CDR3 is CASSNWTGGSNSPLHF. CDR3 nucleotides: TGTGCCAGCAGCAACTGGACAGGGGGATCGAATTCACCCCTCCACTTT.

This clonotype appeared a few times. This chain uses TRBV19 with TRBJ1-2; the D gene is possibly TRBD1 (5 bases). Trimming removed 8 bases from V and 7 bases from J, with 14 bases in between. CDR3 length: 12 amino acids. Germline V gene data show CDR1 as LNHDA and CDR2 as SQIVND (reference sequence). CDR3: CASRTPGSGYTF. DNA for the CDR3: TGTGCCAGTCGCACCCCAGGGAGTGGCTACACCTTC.

The J gene is TRBJ2-7, the V gene TRBV12-3 or TRBV12-4, with 7 nucleotides matching TRBD1. After removal of 6 bases from V and 6 bases from J, the junction contained 11 bases not matched to a gene. The CDR3 runs 14 residues. The CDR3 DNA is TGTGCCAGCAGCTGGACCGGGCCAGGGGGCGAGCAGTACTTC. Amino acids: CASSWTGPGGEQYF.

The table lists this clonotype with a few counts. The V gene is TRBV19, the J gene TRBJ2-5, with D maybe TRBD1 (6 bases). Per the germline V gene, CDR1 is LNHDA and CDR2 is SQIVND (reference sequence). CDR3 length: 15 amino acids. Trimming removed 5 bases at V and 5 bases at J, with 18 bases between. The CDR3 reads CASSPPGQFLETQYF. The CDR3, as DNA: TGTGCCAGTAGTCCTCCGGGACAATTTTTGGAGACCCAGTACTTC.

The chain links TRBV6-1 to TRBJ2-4, with D perhaps matching TRBD1 or TRBD2 (5 bases each). From germline, CDR1 is MNHNS and CDR2 SASEGT. Trimming removed 5 bases from V and 8 bases from J, with 13 bases in between. The length of the CDR3 is 13 residues. CDR3 in DNA: TGTGCCAGCAGTTATGGGGTGGGGGACATTCAGTACTTC. This gives the protein CASSYGVGDIQYF.

This clonotype was observed a few times. The V and J genes are TRBV6-5 and TRBJ1-2; D unresolved. CDR1 MNHEY and CDR2 SVGAGI come from the germline V gene. The CDR3 covers 16 residues. V shed 5 bases and J shed 7 bases, with 23 bases lying between them. CDR3 sequence reads: CASSAPDWSELSGYTF. In DNA form, the CDR3 reads TGTGCCAGCAGTGCGCCGGACTGGAGCGAACTAAGTGGCTACACCTTC.

This clonotype was seen more than once but under ten times. CDR3: CASSELAGALLYNEQFF. The CDR3 bases are TGTGCCAGTAGTGAACTAGCGGGGGCCTTATTGTACAATGAGCAGTTCTTC. The chain uses TRBV19 and TRBJ2-1, with 11 bases lining up with TRBD2. This CDR3 has 17 residues. Trimming at V came to 5 bases and at J to 4 bases, leaving 10 bases not matched to a gene. Germline CDR1 is LNHDA and CDR2 is SQIVND (reference sequence).

Written as DNA, the CDR3 is TGTGCCAGCAGCCCGTGGACAGGGAGTTACGAGCAGTACTTC. Encoded protein: CASSPWTGSYEQYF. J is TRBJ2-7 and V is TRBV7-8, with 8 bases lining up with TRBD1. J gave up 4 bases and V 5 bases, and 7 bases lay outside the gene matches. Germline loops: CDR1 SGHVS, CDR2 FQNEAQ. The CDR3 covers 14 residues.

The chain couples TRBV29-1 to TRBJ1-1; D is unclear. The V gene's germline CDR1 is SQVTM and CDR2 ANQGSEA. The CDR3 runs to 15 residues. V was trimmed by 7 bases and J by 0 bases, leaving 18 bases between them. The CDR3 region has the DNA TGCAGCGCCTCGGACGGTATGGGGATGAACACTGAAGCTTTCTTT. It translates to CSASDGMGMNTEAFF. Combining the CDR3 with reference TRBV29-1 and TRBJ1-1 gives the whole variable domain SAVISQKPSRDICQRGTSLTIQCQVDSQVTMMFWYRQQPGQSLTLIATANQGSEATYESGFVIDKFPISRPNLTFSTLTVSNMSPEDSSIYLCSASDGMGMNTEAFFGQGTRLTVV.

The genes are TRBV14 and TRBJ2-1; either TRBD1 or TRBD2 may supply D (7 bases each). The CDR3 has 15 amino acids. V was shortened by 1 base and J by 11 bases, with 18 bases between the two germline ends. Per germline, CDR1 SGHDN and CDR2 FVKESK. CDR3 loop: CASSQGARGRGQQFF. CDR3 DNA: TGTGCCAGCAGCCAAGGAGCCAGGGGGAGGGGCCAGCAGTTCTTC.

Concerning this clonotype itself: One base away lies a much larger clone, so this may be a sequencing read error. The chain has TRBV28 and TRBJ2-3; a weak D match, TRBD1 (5 bases). Germline values: CDR1 MDHEN, CDR2 SYDVKM. The CDR3 is made up of 15 amino acids. The CDR3 bases are TGTGTCAGCAGTTTAAGATCCGACAGATCAGATACGCAGTATTTT. Translated: CVSSLRSDRSDTQYF.